These 28 T cell receptor beta chains originate from one sample sequenced in a study of tumor-infiltrating lymphocytes in primary liver carcinoma. Starting from around 510 ng of total RNA, TCR beta cDNA was produced with a primer in the constant region. Nested multiplex PCR, run for three rounds with slightly modified ARM-PCR, yielded TCR beta libraries. The first two PCR rounds, around 11 cycles each, used TRBV1-TRBV30 forward primers and a C-beta reverse primer. TCRdb used MiXCR to reprocess the multiplex PCR reads, holding one entry per CDR3 protein. Here the sample spans almost 45,000 distinct CDR3 sequences, 75% being singletons. The tissue used was unsorted bulk material of about 19-30 mg. RNA and DNA were co-extracted from it with the AllPrep DNA/RNA mini kit. Sequencing was performed on tumor-adjacent normal liver tissue. These receptors all stem from a woman in her thirties with primary liver carcinoma and hepatitis B virus infection.

Concerning this clonotype itself: One end of the junction varies from germline; a read error may be responsible. V usage is TRBV7-8 and J usage is TRBJ2-1, with 9 bases identical to TRBD2. Germline CDR1 and CDR2: SGHVS and FQNEAQ. The CDR3 has 16 amino acids. CDR3 region: CVSSLARRGGVNEQSF. In DNA, the CDR3 is TGTGTCAGCAGCTTAGCGAGGCGGGGGGGGGTCAATGAGCAGTCCTTC. Supplemented by reference TRBV7-8 and TRBJ2-1, the full variable domain reads GAGVSQSPRYKVAKRGQDVALRCDPISGHVSLFWYQQALGQGPEFLTYFQNEAQLDKSGLPSDRFFAERPEGSVSTLKIQRTQQEDSAVYLCVSSLARRGGVNEQSFGPGTRLTVL.

This clonotype came up a few times. This could be a read error, since a much larger clone is one nucleotide away. The CDR3 does not end in the conserved phenylalanine or tryptophan, so this is likely a read error. The chain links TRBV28 to TRBJ2-3, with D uncertain. CDR3 length: 13 amino acids. Germline CDR1 and CDR2: MDHEN and SYDVKM. With 7 bases removed from V and 4 bases from J, the gap between germline ends came to 12 bases. CDR3 loop: CASIPHRADTQYS. CDR3 in DNA: TGTGCCAGCATTCCCCATCGGGCAGATACGCAGTATTCT.

Regarding this clonotype: One junction end disagrees with the germline gene, perhaps due to a read error. The J gene is TRBJ1-1, the V gene TRBV10-3; weak D call: TRBD1 (6 bases). CDR3 length equals 15 residues. Per the germline V gene, CDR1 is ENHRY and CDR2 is SYGVKD. The CDR3 spells CAISTGTSMNTEAFF. The CDR3 DNA sequence: TGTGCCATCAGTACCGGGACATCCATGAACACTGAGGCTTTCTTT.

Turning to this clonotype: The germline gene is not matched at one end of the junction; a read error may be the cause. The gene calls are TRBV6-2 or TRBV6-3 and TRBJ2-1; possibly TRBD1 or TRBD2 for D (6 bases each). CDR1 is MNHEY, CDR2 SVGEGT, per germline. The CDR3 covers 13 residues. CDR3 residues: CANSYREVNEQFF. CDR3 in DNA: TGCGCCAACAGTTACAGGGAGGTCAATGAGCAGTTCTTC.

In regard to this clonotype: This may arise from a read error, as a much more abundant clone is one base away. The rearrangement links TRBV28 to TRBJ1-5, with D possibly TRBD2 on 7 matching bases. The DNA end is a closer match to TRBJ2-3, so the J assignment may be wrong. The germline V gene has CDR1 MDHEN and CDR2 SYDVKM. The CDR3 contains 15 residues. The CDR3 bases are TGTGCCAGCAGTTTGGGGGGGCCGAGCAATCAGCCCCAGTATTTT. As protein: CASSLGGPSNQPQYF.

A word on this clonotype: The conserved phenylalanine or tryptophan is not found at the CDR3 terminus, so this likely reflects a read error. V is TRBV29-1 and J is TRBJ1-2; 7 bases agree with TRBD1. V lost 6 bases and J lost 4; bases outside the gene matches: 11. The CDR3 loop spans 14 amino acids. Germline loops: CDR1 SQVTM, CDR2 ANQGSEA. Written as DNA, the CDR3 is TGCAGCGTCGTTGTAAGAGGGGGCGTCTATGGCTACACCATC. Protein sequence: CSVVVRGGVYGYTI.

In the case of this clonotype: Sequence at one end of the junction differs from germline and may be a read error. V and J are TRBV5-6 and TRBJ2-6; perhaps TRBD1 as D (6 bases). CDR1 SGHDT and CDR2 YYEEEE come from the germline V gene. CDR3 size: 17 residues. CDR3 sequence (DNA): TGTACCAGCAGCCAGGACAGCAGCTTCTCTTGGGCCAACGTCCCGACTTTC. Translating gives CTSSQDSSFSWANVPTF.

This clonotype was found a few times. The missing conserved phenylalanine or tryptophan at the end of this CDR3 makes a read error likely. V gene TRBV12-3 or TRBV12-4 combines with J gene TRBJ2-1; 7 bases line up with TRBD2. The end of the DNA aligns better with TRBJ2-7, so the J call may be wrong. The CDR3 has 15 residues. The CDR3 reads CASSMGGGVYNEQYL. In DNA, the CDR3 is TGTGCCAGCAGTATGGGGGGGGGTGTTTACAATGAGCAGTACCTC.

About this clonotype: At one of its ends the junction is not consistent with the germline gene, which may arise from a read error. This sequence joins TRBV29-1 and TRBJ2-1; 8 bases are a match to TRBD2. This CDR3 has 13 residues. Germline V CDR1 and CDR2: SQVTM, ANQGSEA. For the CDR3, the DNA is TGCAGCGTTGACGGGACTAGAGACAATGAGCAGCTCTTC. Protein product: CSVDGTRDNEQLF.

With respect to this clonotype: At one boundary the junction diverges from the germline segment, which might be a read error. This chain links TRBV29-1 with TRBJ1-1; D ambiguous. The CDR3 sequence is 13 residues long. Looked up from germline, CDR1 is SQVTM and CDR2 is ANQGSEA. CDR3 sequence (DNA): TGCAGCGGTGTAACTCAACTGAACACTGAAGCTTTCTTC. Amino acids: CSGVTQLNTEAFF.

As regards this clonotype: One end of the junction does not line up with germline, which may come from a read error. The rearrangement uses TRBV11-3 and TRBJ2-1; D possibly matches TRBD1 or TRBD2 (5 bases each). The CDR3 is 15 amino acids. Germline V CDR1 and CDR2: SGHNT, YENEEA. The CDR3 here is CASSGGFPSYNKQFF. CDR3 nucleotide sequence: TGTGCCAGCAGCGGGGGATTCCCATCCTACAATAAGCAGTTCTTC.

The table lists this clonotype with a count of one. This may stem from a read error, because a much larger clone lies one nucleotide away. The chain is built from TRBV10-3 and TRBJ1-3; no reliable D call. CDR1 is ENHRY and CDR2 is SYGVKD in the germline V gene. This CDR3 region has 13 residues. CDR3 coding DNA: TGTGCCACTCCAGGAAGCTCTGTAAACACCATATATTTT. Its protein product is CATPGSSVNTIYF.

This clonotype was counted at least ten times. The CDR3 region is CASSYFAAEGYTF. CDR3 DNA: TGTGCCAGCAGTTACTTCGCGGCGGAAGGCTACACCTTC. The chain is built from TRBV6-6 and TRBJ1-2, with no clear D. The CDR3 covers 13 residues. Per germline, CDR1 MNHNY and CDR2 SVGAGI (reference sequence). V lost 1 base to trimming and J lost 8 bases, with 11 bases between them.

On this clonotype itself: One junction end disagrees with the germline gene, perhaps due to a read error. CDR3 sequence: CASISTGFVRELFF. The CDR3, as DNA: TGTGCTAGCATTTCGACAGGTTTTGTAAGGGAGCTGTTTTTT. V gene TRBV6-1 combines with J gene TRBJ2-2; possibly TRBD1 for D (6 bases). The CDR3 spans 14 residues. CDR1 and CDR2 (germline): MNHNS, SASEGT.

Note on this clonotype: A much larger clone is a single base away; this may be a read error. The chain combines TRBV7-9 with TRBJ2-1, with 7 bases matching TRBD2. The CDR3 runs to 16 residues. Germline V gives CDR1 SEHNR, CDR2 FQNEAQ (reference sequence). CDR3 coding DNA: TGTGTCAGCAGCTTCGGGGGAGGGCCTGTCTACAATGAGCAGTTCTTC. It codes for CVSSFGGGPVYNEQFF.

Remarks on this clonotype: With a much larger clone just one base away, this may be a read error. The chain uses TRBV28 and TRBJ2-4; the D is unclear. V was trimmed by 6 bases and J by 0 bases, leaving 9 bases between them. Germline values: CDR1 MDHEN, CDR2 SYDVKM. The CDR3 extends over 14 amino acids. The CDR3 nucleotides read TGTGCCAGCAGCCGGAGTCCAGCCAAAAACATTCAGTACTTC. Translating it yields CASSRSPAKNIQYF.

V gene TRBV6-5 combines with J gene TRBJ2-7; maybe TRBD2 (5 bases). Trimming left V 10 bases short and J 7 bases short, with 14 bases between. The CDR3 totals 11 residues. Germline V gene lookup returns CDR1 MNHEY and CDR2 SVGAGI. CDR3 bases: TGTGCCATCCGACAAGGGAGTGAGCAGTACTTC. Encoded protein: CAIRQGSEQYF.

This clonotype was observed many times. The chain is built from TRBV4-1 and TRBJ1-5; no clear D gene. CDR1 MGHRA and CDR2 YSYEKL come from the germline V gene. V lost 0 bases to trimming and J lost 6 bases, with 6 bases between them. The CDR3 sequence is 13 residues long. The CDR3 region is CASSQDLGQPQHF. CDR3 DNA sequence: TGCGCCAGCAGCCAAGATTTAGGTCAGCCCCAGCATTTT.

A word on this clonotype: The germline gene is not matched at one end of the junction; a read error may be the cause. V gene TRBV18 combines with J gene TRBJ2-1; D tentatively reads TRBD1 or TRBD2 (5 bases each). CDR3 length: 16 amino acids. CDR1 and CDR2 (germline): KGHSH, LQKENI. For the CDR3, the DNA is TGTGCCAGCTCACCAGATCTATGGGACGCCTACAATGAGCAGCTCTTC. It is translated as CASSPDLWDAYNEQLF.

This clonotype appeared a single time. It is likely a read error, because the conserved phenylalanine at the end of the CDR3 is missing. V usage is TRBV29-1 and J usage is TRBJ2-5; D is ambiguous. This CDR3 is 12 amino acids long. The V and J ends lost 7 bases and 1 base respectively, with 10 bases between them. The V gene's germline CDR1 is SQVTM and CDR2 ANQGSEA. CDR3 bases: TGCAGCGCCTGGGCAAGCCAAGAGACCCAGTACTTA. Amino acid sequence: CSAWASQETQYL.

With respect to this clonotype: A much larger clonotype is one base distant, so this may be a read error. The V and J genes are TRBV5-1 and TRBJ2-1, with no clear D. V was shortened by 2 bases and J by 7 bases, with 4 bases between the two germline ends. The length of the CDR3 is 11 residues. The germline V gene has CDR1 SGHRS and CDR2 YFSETQ. The CDR3 DNA sequence: TGCGCCAGCAGCTTCGGTAATGAGCAGTTCTTC. Translation: CASSFGNEQFF.

Points on this clonotype: One end of the junction fails to match germline, which may point to a read error. The chain couples TRBV20-1 to TRBJ2-1; the match to TRBD2 covers 9 bases. This CDR3 has 15 residues. Germline V gene sequence: CDR1 DFQATT, CDR2 SNEGSKA (reference sequence). The CDR3 sequence is CNARPLLREGSEQFF. The CDR3, as DNA: TGCAATGCTAGGCCCTTGCTGCGGGAGGGTAGTGAGCAGTTCTTC.

As to this clonotype: Germline is not matched at one junction end, which may reflect a read error. J is TRBJ2-3 and V is TRBV11-2, with a possible D match to TRBD2 (6 bases). The germline CDR1 and CDR2 sequences are SGHAT and FQNNGV. This CDR3 has 17 residues. CDR3: CASSHRGSGCLSDTEYF. The CDR3 region has the DNA TGTGCCAGCAGCCATCGAGGGAGCGGGTGCCTCTCAGATACGGAGTATTTT.

This clonotype appeared a few times. The chain recombines TRBV20-1 with TRBJ2-2; no definite D call. Trimming shortened V by 2 bases and J by 7 bases, and 11 bases separated the two germline ends. The CDR3 is 13 amino acids. Germline V gene lookup returns CDR1 DFQATT and CDR2 SNEGSKA (reference sequence). This chain's CDR3 is CSARNPSVGELFF. The CDR3 DNA reads TGCAGTGCTAGAAACCCCTCCGTCGGGGAGCTGTTTTTT.

In this sample, this clonotype turned up many times. This clone may be a read error of a much larger clone one base away. This chain connects TRBV14 to TRBJ2-1, with no clear D. Trimming took 11 bases from V and 10 from J, leaving 15 bases between them. CDR1 SGHDN and CDR2 FVKESK come from the germline V gene. The CDR3 contains 11 residues. The CDR3, as DNA: TGTGCCGGACCCCTTTTTCTGGAGCAGTTCTTC. Protein: CAGPLFLEQFF.

As to this clonotype: No conserved phenylalanine or tryptophan ends this CDR3, so it is likely a read error. It is unclear where the CDR3 begins or ends on the DNA, so no DNA is shown, and the CDR3 is as TCRdb lists it. This rearrangement joins TRBV13 to TRBJ2-5. A total of 13 residues make up the CDR3, ends included. The germline CDR1 and CDR2 sequences are PRHDT and FYEKMQ (reference sequence). CDR3 loop: CASSSRVVETQYL.

Judged by abundance, this clonotype is large. The rearrangement joins TRBV12-5 to TRBJ2-1; D is ambiguous. With 2 bases removed from V and 4 bases from J, the gap between germline ends came to 6 bases. Germline-derived CDR1 and CDR2 are LGHNT and FRNRAP. The CDR3 runs 13 residues. The chain's CDR3 is CASGLPGYNEQFF. The CDR3 DNA follows: TGTGCTAGTGGTTTGCCAGGTTACAATGAGCAGTTCTTC.

On this clonotype: Relative to the germline gene, one junction end is altered; a read error may explain this. The chain links TRBV4-1 to TRBJ2-7; D gene uncertain. CDR1 and CDR2 (germline): MGHRA, YSYEKL. CDR3 length equals 13 residues. The CDR3 DNA is TGCGCCAACAGCGTAGAGTCTGGCTACGAGCAGTACTTC. Translation: CANSVESGYEQYF.